Listed here are 23 T cell receptor beta chains from one sample, sequenced in a study of Ad26.COV2.S vaccination and SARS-CoV-2 variants. The treatment was: over 15 received Ad26.COV2.S at low or high dose, single or two shots; several received placebo; per-sample allocation not given. Following the first vaccine or placebo injection, samples were taken on day 63. Some clones are missing from TCRdb's copy, which holds only in-frame ones; the method was immunoSEQ multiplex PCR. The sample shows 440,000 or so clones, 80% to 95% of them seen only once. The material was peripheral blood, obtained in a trial of Ad26.COV2.S vaccine versus placebo. All receptors derive from a person aged 18-60 years who received the Ad26.COV2.S COVID-19 vaccine or a placebo.

The rearrangement joins TRBV19 to TRBJ2-2; D not certain. V was trimmed by 8 bases and J by 1 base, leaving 8 bases between them. This CDR3 is 13 amino acids long. Looked up from germline, CDR1 is LNHDA and CDR2 is SQIVND (reference sequence). The CDR3 sequence is CASRRVNTGELFF. The CDR3 DNA reads as TGTGCCAGTCGCCGGGTGAACACCGGGGAGCTGTTTTTT.

The chain employs TRBV5-6 and TRBJ1-3, with D tentatively TRBD1 (5 bases). The ends were cut back, 4 bases at V and 8 bases at J, with 19 bases in the middle. CDR3 length: 15 residues. Germline V gene data show CDR1 as SGHDT and CDR2 as YYEEEE. The CDR3 DNA follows: TGTGCCAGCAGCGCCCCGCGGGGGGAAGGATACACCATATATTTT. It specifies CASSAPRGEGYTIYF.

The chain carries TRBV28 and TRBJ2-3; the D gene is possibly TRBD2 (5 bases). CDR3 length: 16 residues. Between the trimmed V and J ends, which lost 3 bases and 3 bases, there was a span of 16 bases. Per the germline V gene, CDR1 is MDHEN and CDR2 is SYDVKM. CDR3 DNA sequence: TGTGCCAGCAGTTTCCAGGCTTCTAGCAGAACAGATACGCAGTATTTT. It yields the protein CASSFQASSRTDTQYF.

The V and J genes are TRBV6-2 or TRBV6-3 and TRBJ2-7; D remains unclear. There are 15 residues in the CDR3. Germline V gene data show CDR1 as MNHEY and CDR2 as SVGEGT. Trimming took 2 bases from V and 3 from J, leaving 14 bases between them. CDR3 amino acids: CASSYRSPAIYEQYF. The DNA for the CDR3 is TGTGCCAGCAGTTACAGGTCACCCGCTATCTACGAGCAGTACTTC.

To note about this clone: The junction and the germline gene differ at one end; a read error may be behind it. The V and J genes are TRBV4-1 and TRBJ1-6; TRBD1 might be the D (5 bases). The CDR3 loop spans 13 amino acids. The germline V gene has CDR1 MGHRA and CDR2 YSYEKL. The CDR3, as DNA: TGCGCCAGCAGCCAAGATCAGGCGGGGGTATTAATCTTT. This gives the protein CASSQDQAGVLIF.

This clone turned up a few times. This rearrangement joins TRBV7-9 to TRBJ1-1; D is perhaps TRBD1 (6 bases). The V gene lost 3 bases and the J gene lost 5 bases, with 13 bases spanning the gap. The length of the CDR3 is 14 residues. Per germline, CDR1 SEHNR and CDR2 FQNEAQ (reference sequence). The CDR3 sequence is CASSLAAGETEAFF. DNA for the CDR3: TGTGCCAGCAGCTTGGCAGCAGGGGAGACTGAAGCTTTCTTT.

The chain is built from TRBV5-1 and TRBJ2-4, with a tentative D call TRBD1 (6 bases). Germline V gene sequence: CDR1 SGHRS, CDR2 YFSETQ. V lost 0 bases and J lost 1, with 11 bases in between. The CDR3 length is 16 residues. The CDR3: CASSLATGMAKNIQYF. As DNA, the CDR3 is TGCGCCAGCAGCTTGGCCACAGGGATGGCCAAAAACATTCAGTACTTC.

V and J are TRBV5-6 and TRBJ2-1; 14 nucleotides line up with TRBD2. The CDR3 extends over 18 amino acids. The germline V gene encodes CDR1 SGHDT and CDR2 YYEEEE. V lost 4 bases to trimming and J lost 7 bases; unmatched junction nucleotides: 13. The CDR3 nucleotides are TGTGCCAGCAGCCCGGGACTAGCGGGAGAAGGGGGAAGGAATGAGCAGTTCTTC. It is translated as CASSPGLAGEGGRNEQFF.

The rearrangement links TRBV4-2 to TRBJ2-7; D is undetermined. This CDR3 spans 14 amino acids. V was shortened by 4 bases and J by 2 bases, with 12 bases between the two germline ends. The germline V gene has CDR1 LGHNA and CDR2 YNFKEQ. DNA of the CDR3: TGTGCCAGCAGCCCTGGGCAGGTCCCCTACGAGCAGTACTTC. Translated, it gives CASSPGQVPYEQYF.

The sample holds one count of this clone. The V call is TRBV4-1, the J call TRBJ2-7; 14 positions match TRBD2. CDR1 is MGHRA, CDR2 YSYEKL, per germline. The CDR3 is 17 residues long. With V trimmed by 4 bases and J by 7 bases, 12 bases remained unmatched. In DNA form, the CDR3 reads TGCGCCAGCAGCCTTGGGCTCGGACTAGCGGGAGGAAGGGAGCAGTACTTC. Translated: CASSLGLGLAGGREQYF.

The chain joins TRBV6-2 or TRBV6-3 to TRBJ2-1; D not resolved. CDR3 length: 12 amino acids. Germline CDR1 reads MNHEY; CDR2 reads SVGEGT. V dropped 3 bases and J dropped 10 bases, with 10 bases sitting between them. The chain's CDR3 is CASSYPDWEQFF. CDR3 DNA sequence: TGTGCCAGCAGTTATCCTGACTGGGAGCAGTTCTTC.

The V gene is TRBV19, the J gene TRBJ2-5; D unclear. This CDR3 comprises 11 residues. The V gene's germline CDR1 is LNHDA and CDR2 SQIVND (reference sequence). Trimming cost V 5 bases and J 5 bases, with 6 bases left between them. For the CDR3, the DNA is TGTGCCAGTAGTCTGATGGAGACCCAGTACTTC. Translating gives CASSLMETQYF.

The chain couples TRBV5-4 to TRBJ2-5; 10 nucleotides line up with TRBD1. The CDR3 is made up of 15 amino acids. Trimming cost V 4 bases and J 5 bases; bases outside gene matches: 8. In germline, CDR1 is SGHNT, CDR2 YYREEE (reference sequence). CDR3 sequence reads: CASSPQTGGAETQYF. The CDR3 DNA reads TGTGCCAGCAGCCCCCAGACAGGGGGCGCGGAGACCCAGTACTTC.

The CDR3 is CATSDRTEYGYTF. The CDR3 DNA follows: TGTGCCACCAGTGACCGGACAGAGTATGGCTACACCTTC. The chain has TRBV24-1 and TRBJ1-2; a possible D gene is TRBD1 (6 bases). This CDR3 has 13 residues. The V gene lost 4 bases and the J gene lost 5 bases, with 10 bases spanning the gap. From germline, CDR1 is KGHDR and CDR2 SFDVKD.

This clone appeared a few times. The genes are TRBV30 and TRBJ2-7; D might be TRBD1 or TRBD2, each matching 5 bases. The germline gives CDR1 GTSNPN, CDR2 SVGIG (reference sequence). Trimming took 4 bases from V and 2 from J, leaving 18 bases between them. CDR3 length equals 15 residues. The DNA of the CDR3 is TGTGCCTGGACCTCAATCGGGACCGGGACCTACGAGCAGTACTTC. It codes for CAWTSIGTGTYEQYF.

The chain employs TRBV4-1 and TRBJ2-7; tentatively, D is TRBD1 (6 bases). This CDR3 region has 15 residues. V lost 1 base and J lost 2, with 12 bases in between. Germline V gives CDR1 MGHRA, CDR2 YSYEKL. CDR3 nucleotides: TGCGCCAGCAGCCAAGGCCGAGGGGGAACCTACGAGCAGTACTTC. It yields the protein CASSQGRGGTYEQYF.

This clone was recorded only once. The gene calls are TRBV28 and TRBJ1-6, with TRBD1 identical over 9 bases. V was pared by 3 bases and J by 9 bases, with 3 bases of the junction left unmatched. Germline CDR1 is MDHEN and CDR2 is SYDVKM. The CDR3 has 14 residues. The CDR3 coding sequence is TGTGCCAGCAGTTTGGGGACAGGGACTTCACCCCTCCACTTT. Residues: CASSLGTGTSPLHF.

The chain combines TRBV9 with TRBJ2-3; possibly TRBD2 for D (6 bases). V lost 4 bases and J lost 6, with 15 bases in between. The CDR3 is 14 residues long. Germline CDR1 SGDLS, CDR2 YYNGEE. The CDR3 DNA follows: TGTGCCAGCAGCTTCCCGGAGGGTGCGGATACGCAGTATTTT. It yields the protein CASSFPEGADTQYF.

The V call is TRBV28, the J call TRBJ2-7, with D possibly matching TRBD2 (6 bases). From germline, CDR1 is MDHEN and CDR2 SYDVKM. V shed 6 bases and J shed 0 bases, with 12 bases lying between them. This CDR3 region has 14 residues. Written as DNA, the CDR3 is TGTGCCAGCAGACCGGACGGGAGCTCCTACGAGCAGTACTTC. Its protein product is CASRPDGSSYEQYF.

The chain recombines TRBV18 with TRBJ2-7, with D unclear. Germline CDR1 and CDR2: KGHSH and LQKENI. V shed 3 bases and J shed 6 bases, with 15 bases lying between them. This CDR3 comprises 14 residues. The CDR3 loop is CASSPRTGHPEQYF. In nucleotides, the CDR3 is TGTGCCAGCTCACCCAGGACGGGTCATCCCGAGCAGTACTTC.

The chain links TRBV19 to TRBJ1-3, with D unclear. In germline, CDR1 is LNHDA, CDR2 SQIVND (reference sequence). V lost 4 bases and J 4 bases, leaving 17 bases between the germline ends. This CDR3 is built from 16 residues. CDR3 sequence: CASSNPPAPGGNTIYF. CDR3 DNA sequence: TGTGCCAGTAGTAATCCCCCGGCCCCCGGAGGAAACACCATATATTTT.

V gene TRBV29-1 combines with J gene TRBJ2-7, with 10 bases lining up with TRBD1. The germline V gene has CDR1 SQVTM and CDR2 ANQGSEA. Losses at the gene ends were 6 bases for V and 6 bases for J; bases not matched to a gene: 8. The CDR3 covers 13 residues. The chain's CDR3 is CSVAPTGGFEQYF. In DNA, the CDR3 is TGCAGCGTAGCGCCGACAGGGGGCTTCGAGCAGTACTTC.

V gene TRBV13 combines with J gene TRBJ2-3, with D unresolved. The CDR3 contains 15 residues. Per the germline V gene, CDR1 is PRHDT and CDR2 is FYEKMQ (reference sequence). V lost 2 bases, J lost 3 bases, and 12 bases lay in between. CDR3 protein: CASSLHGSGTDTQYF. CDR3 nucleotides: TGTGCCAGCAGCTTACACGGATCAGGAACAGATACGCAGTATTTT. Based on the CDR3 plus reference TRBV13 and TRBJ2-3, the full variable domain is AAGVIQSPRHLIKEKRETATLKCYPIPRHDTVYWYQQGPGQDPQFLISFYEKMQSDKGSIPDRFSAQQFSDYHSELNMSSLELGDSALYFCASSLHGSGTDTQYFGPGTRLTVL.